Following are 15 T cell receptor beta chains from one sample sequenced in a study of PD-1 blockade in classical Hodgkin lymphoma. Every one of the patients relapsed after autologous stem cell transplantation (brentuximab vedotin exposure was variable). This table comes from immunoSEQ multiplex PCR, and its TCRdb copy is limited to in-frame clones, with some not included. The sample lists about 24,000 clones; 80% were seen once. Sequenced here: peripheral blood mononuclear cells (PBMCs), sampled at baseline. The receptors originated from a human donor with classical Hodgkin lymphoma.

The CDR3 region has the DNA TGTGCCAGCAGTTCTGTCCAATACAGAGGGGAGACCCAGTACTTC. It specifies CASSSVQYRGETQYF. The chain recombines TRBV27 with TRBJ2-5, with a weak D call TRBD2 (5 bases). Germline V gives CDR1 MNHEY, CDR2 SMNVEV (reference sequence). CDR3 size: 15 residues. The V gene lost 4 bases and the J gene lost 5 bases, with 17 bases spanning the gap.

This clone was seen a few times. This rearrangement joins TRBV6-1 to TRBJ2-3, with TRBD1 identical over 10 bases. Germline trimming cut 4 bases from V and 2 bases from J; bases unmatched to any gene: 6. Germline lookup yields CDR1 MNHNS and CDR2 SASEGT. This CDR3 has 16 residues. The CDR3 DNA follows: TGTGCCAGCAGTGCCCGGACAGGGGGGTTCACAGATACGCAGTATTTT. It codes for CASSARTGGFTDTQYF.

The chain uses TRBV6-5 and TRBJ1-1, with a weak D call TRBD1 (6 bases). Germline lookup yields CDR1 MNHEY and CDR2 SVGAGI. The CDR3 spans 14 residues. Trimming took 7 bases from V and 0 from J, leaving 12 bases between them. This CDR3 reads CASNWNRVNTEAFF. CDR3 in DNA: TGTGCCAGCAATTGGAACAGGGTGAACACTGAAGCTTTCTTT.

The chain couples TRBV5-1 to TRBJ2-5, with D possibly being TRBD1 or TRBD2 (5 bases each). CDR1 is SGHRS and CDR2 is YFSETQ in the germline V gene. The CDR3 sequence is 14 residues long. Trimming took off 0 bases at V and 2 bases at J, with 8 bases between the two ends. CDR3 residues: CASSLGGIQETQYF. The CDR3, as DNA: TGCGCCAGCAGCTTGGGGGGGATACAAGAGACCCAGTACTTC.

This clone has a single count. An end of the junction differs from the germline gene, which may be a read error. The chain joins TRBV7-7 to TRBJ2-1; 7 nucleotides line up with TRBD1. CDR3 length: 14 amino acids. The germline V gene has CDR1 SSHAT and CDR2 FNYEAQ (reference sequence). CDR3 sequence: CASSPETGRGEQFF. The DNA of the CDR3 is TGTGCTAGCAGCCCGGAGACAGGGAGAGGTGAGCAGTTCTTC.

This clone turned up a few times. The chain carries TRBV4-1 and TRBJ2-7, with D perhaps TRBD1 or TRBD2 (6 bases each). Trimming left V 0 bases short and J 4 bases short, with 13 bases between. Germline values: CDR1 MGHRA, CDR2 YSYEKL. CDR3 length equals 15 residues. DNA for the CDR3: TGCGCCAGCAGCCAAGAGAGGGGGGCTAGGTACGAGCAGTACTTC. This encodes CASSQERGARYEQYF.

This chain links TRBV29-1 with TRBJ1-4; weak D call: TRBD1 (5 bases). Trimming took off 1 base at V and 7 bases at J, with 10 bases between the two ends. CDR3 length: 13 residues. The germline CDR1 and CDR2 sequences are SQVTM and ANQGSEA. CDR3 sequence reads: CSVEGGASEKLFF. In DNA, the CDR3 is TGCAGCGTTGAAGGGGGCGCCAGTGAAAAACTGTTTTTT.

The chain links TRBV5-4 to TRBJ2-2; 10 nucleotides agree with TRBD2. This CDR3 comprises 17 residues. The junction had 7 bases not matched to a gene; V was cut back by 4 bases and J by 1 base. The germline V gene encodes CDR1 SGHNT and CDR2 YYREEE (reference sequence). Here the CDR3 reads CASSRTPSGGNTGELFF. CDR3 sequence (DNA): TGTGCCAGCAGCCGAACCCCTAGCGGGGGGAACACCGGGGAGCTGTTTTTT.

The chain recombines TRBV5-4 with TRBJ1-6, with D unclear. Germline CDR1 is SGHNT and CDR2 is YYREEE (reference sequence). The germline V and J ends were trimmed by 5 bases and 0 bases, with 15 bases remaining between them. The CDR3 length is 17 residues. The CDR3 loop is CASSYGLISSYNSPLHF. The CDR3 DNA reads TGTGCCAGCAGTTACGGACTGATTAGCTCCTATAATTCACCCCTCCACTTT.

This sequence joins TRBV28 and TRBJ1-5; D is ambiguous. Trimming pared 6 bases from V and 4 bases from J, leaving 13 bases between. This CDR3 contains 14 residues. Germline V CDR1 and CDR2: MDHEN, SYDVKM. The CDR3 DNA sequence: TGTGCCAGCAGGAAAGGACGGATAAATCAGCCCCAGCATTTT. Protein product: CASRKGRINQPQHF.

This rearrangement joins TRBV20-1 to TRBJ1-2; D ambiguous. This CDR3 has 10 amino acids. CDR1 is DFQATT, CDR2 SNEGSKA, per germline (reference sequence). Trimming shortened V by 6 bases and J by 8 bases, and 10 bases separated the two germline ends. CDR3 DNA: TGCAGTGCCTGGGTGCGAGGCTACACCTTC. As protein: CSAWVRGYTF.

The chain couples TRBV5-1 to TRBJ1-1; 8 bases map to TRBD1. CDR3 length equals 16 residues. Germline V CDR1 and CDR2: SGHRS, YFSETQ. Trimming removed 5 bases from V and 1 base from J; junction bases left unmatched: 10. The DNA for the CDR3 is TGCGCCAGCAGTCTAAACCCCGGGACAGGGAACACTGAAGCTTTCTTT. Translating gives CASSLNPGTGNTEAFF.

As to this clone: The identical CDR3 is also encoded by other nucleotide sequences in the sample. The rearrangement links TRBV5-8 to TRBJ1-2, with D maybe TRBD1 (6 bases). The V end was cut by 4 bases, the J end by 2 bases, with 12 bases between. This CDR3 is built from 14 residues. CDR1 SGHTS and CDR2 YDEGEE come from the germline V gene. For the CDR3, the DNA is TGTGCCAGCAGCCTCTCAGGGGAGAACTATGGCTACACCTTC. As protein: CASSLSGENYGYTF.

V gene TRBV19 combines with J gene TRBJ2-5, with 8 bases identical to TRBD1. CDR1 and CDR2 from the germline V gene are LNHDA and SQIVND (reference sequence). CDR3 length: 14 residues. V lost 7 bases and J lost 5; bases outside the gene matches: 9. The CDR3 protein is CASTQTGARETQYF. CDR3 coding DNA: TGTGCCAGTACACAGACAGGGGCGCGGGAGACCCAGTACTTC.

This chain uses TRBV19 with TRBJ2-5, with 9 bases aligning to TRBD1. CDR3 length equals 16 residues. The germline V gene encodes CDR1 LNHDA and CDR2 SQIVND (reference sequence). J was trimmed by 3 bases and V by 3 bases; bases with no gene match: 8. The CDR3 DNA reads as TGTGCCAGTAGTATCGGGGCCGGGACAGGGAAAGAGACCCAGTACTTC. Translated: CASSIGAGTGKETQYF.